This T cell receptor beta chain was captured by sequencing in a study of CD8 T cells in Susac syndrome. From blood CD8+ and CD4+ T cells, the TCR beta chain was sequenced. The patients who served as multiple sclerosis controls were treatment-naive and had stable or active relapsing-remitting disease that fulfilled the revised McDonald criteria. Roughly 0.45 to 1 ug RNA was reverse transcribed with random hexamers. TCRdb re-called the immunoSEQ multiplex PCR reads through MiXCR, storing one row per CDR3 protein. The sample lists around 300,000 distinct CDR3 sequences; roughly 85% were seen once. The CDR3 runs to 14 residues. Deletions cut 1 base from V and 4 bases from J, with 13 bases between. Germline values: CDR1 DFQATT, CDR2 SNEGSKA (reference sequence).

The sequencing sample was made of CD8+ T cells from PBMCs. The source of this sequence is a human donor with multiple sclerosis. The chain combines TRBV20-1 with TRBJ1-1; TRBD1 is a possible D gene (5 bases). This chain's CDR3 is CSARVPGVRTEAFF. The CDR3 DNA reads TGCAGTGCTAGAGTCCCGGGGGTCCGCACTGAAGCTTTCTTT.